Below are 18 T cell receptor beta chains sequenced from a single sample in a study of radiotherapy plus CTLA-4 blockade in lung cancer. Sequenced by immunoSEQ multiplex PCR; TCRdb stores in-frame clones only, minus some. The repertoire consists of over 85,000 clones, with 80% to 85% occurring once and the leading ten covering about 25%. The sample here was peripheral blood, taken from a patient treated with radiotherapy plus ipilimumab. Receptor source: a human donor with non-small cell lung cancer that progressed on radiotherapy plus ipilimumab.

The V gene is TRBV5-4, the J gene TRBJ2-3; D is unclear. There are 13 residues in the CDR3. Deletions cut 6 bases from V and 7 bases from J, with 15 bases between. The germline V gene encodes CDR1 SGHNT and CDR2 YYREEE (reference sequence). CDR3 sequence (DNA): TGTGCCAGCACTACCTCAAGGCTAAATACGCAGTATTTT. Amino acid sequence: CASTTSRLNTQYF.

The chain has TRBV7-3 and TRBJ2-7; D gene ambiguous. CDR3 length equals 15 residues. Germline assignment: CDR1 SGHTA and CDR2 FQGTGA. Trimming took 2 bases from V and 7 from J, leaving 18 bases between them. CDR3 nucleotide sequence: TGTGCCAGCAGCTTACATTCGGACCCCGGAAGGGAGCAGTACGTC. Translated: CASSLHSDPGREQYV.

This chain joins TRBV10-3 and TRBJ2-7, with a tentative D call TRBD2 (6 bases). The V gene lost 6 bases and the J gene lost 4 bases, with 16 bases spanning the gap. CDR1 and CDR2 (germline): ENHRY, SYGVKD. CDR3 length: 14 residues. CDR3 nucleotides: TGTGCCATCAGCCGAGTGGGTAGCGGATACGAGCAGTACGTC. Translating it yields CAISRVGSGYEQYV.

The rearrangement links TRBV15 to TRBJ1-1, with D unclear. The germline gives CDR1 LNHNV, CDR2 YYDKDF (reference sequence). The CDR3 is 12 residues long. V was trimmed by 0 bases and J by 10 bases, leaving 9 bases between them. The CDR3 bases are TGTGCCACCAGCAGAGATGCGGCGGGAGCTTTCTTT. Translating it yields CATSRDAAGAFF.

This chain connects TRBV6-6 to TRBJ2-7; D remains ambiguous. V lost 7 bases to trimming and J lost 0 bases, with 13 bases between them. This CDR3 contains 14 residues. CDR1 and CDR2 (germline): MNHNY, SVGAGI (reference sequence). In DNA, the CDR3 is TGTGCCAGCATGTTCGGCGGCAGCTCCTACGAGCAGTACTTC. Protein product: CASMFGGSSYEQYF.

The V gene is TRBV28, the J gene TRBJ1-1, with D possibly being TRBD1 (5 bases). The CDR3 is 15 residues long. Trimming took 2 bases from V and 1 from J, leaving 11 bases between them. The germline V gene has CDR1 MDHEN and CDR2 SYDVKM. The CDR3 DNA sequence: TGTGCCAGCAGTTTACCGGGACGTTGGAACACTGAAGCTTTCTTT. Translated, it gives CASSLPGRWNTEAFF.

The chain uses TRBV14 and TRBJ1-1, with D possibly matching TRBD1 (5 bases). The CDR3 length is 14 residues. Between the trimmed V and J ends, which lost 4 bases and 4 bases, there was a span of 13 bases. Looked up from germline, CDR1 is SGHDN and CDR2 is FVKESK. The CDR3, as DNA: TGTGCCAGCAGCCGAATGGGGGTCGCCACTGAAGCTTTCTTT. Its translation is CASSRMGVATEAFF.

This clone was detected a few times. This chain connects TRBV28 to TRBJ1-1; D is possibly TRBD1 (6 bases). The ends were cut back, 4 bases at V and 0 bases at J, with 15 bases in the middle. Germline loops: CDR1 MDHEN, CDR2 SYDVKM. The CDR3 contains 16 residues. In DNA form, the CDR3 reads TGTGCCAGCAGTTCCTACAGGGAGTCGGTGAACACTGAAGCTTTCTTT. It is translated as CASSSYRESVNTEAFF. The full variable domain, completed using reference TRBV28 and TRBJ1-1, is DVKVTQSSRYLVKRTGEKVFLECVQDMDHENMFWYRQDPGLGLRLIYFSYDVKMKEKGDIPEGYSVSREKKERFSLILESASTNQTSMYLCASSSYRESVNTEAFFGQGTRLTVV.

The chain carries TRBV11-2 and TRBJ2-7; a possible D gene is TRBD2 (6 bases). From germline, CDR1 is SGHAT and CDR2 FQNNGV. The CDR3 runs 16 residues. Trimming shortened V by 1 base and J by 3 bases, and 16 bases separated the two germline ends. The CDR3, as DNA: TGTGCCAGCAGCTTAGCGAAGACTAGGAGCCTCTACGAGCAGTACTTC. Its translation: CASSLAKTRSLYEQYF.

As DNA, the CDR3 is TGTGCCAGCAGCGCGGACGGAATCTCCTACGAGCAGTACTTC. It translates to CASSADGISYEQYF. This sequence joins TRBV9 and TRBJ2-7; D not resolved. Looked up from germline, CDR1 is SGDLS and CDR2 is YYNGEE. The CDR3 is 14 residues long. Trimming cost V 3 bases and J 0 bases, with 10 bases left between them.

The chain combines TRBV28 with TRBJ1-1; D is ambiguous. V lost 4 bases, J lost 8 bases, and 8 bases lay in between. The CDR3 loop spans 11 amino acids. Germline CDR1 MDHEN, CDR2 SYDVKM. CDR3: CASSWGEEAFF. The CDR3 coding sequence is TGTGCCAGCAGTTGGGGTGAGGAAGCTTTCTTT.

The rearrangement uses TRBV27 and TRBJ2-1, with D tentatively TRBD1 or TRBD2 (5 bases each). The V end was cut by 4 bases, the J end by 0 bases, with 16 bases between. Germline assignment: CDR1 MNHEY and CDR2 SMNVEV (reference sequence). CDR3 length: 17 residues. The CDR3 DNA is TGTGCCAGCAGTTCCAAAAACCGGGACCCCTCCTACAATGAGCAGTTCTTC. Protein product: CASSSKNRDPSYNEQFF.

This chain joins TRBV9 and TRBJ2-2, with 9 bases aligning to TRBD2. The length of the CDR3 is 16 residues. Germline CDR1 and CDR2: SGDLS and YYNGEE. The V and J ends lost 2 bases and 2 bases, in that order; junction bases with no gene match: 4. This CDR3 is CASSVRLAGNTGELFF. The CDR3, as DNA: TGTGCCAGCAGCGTTAGGCTAGCGGGAAACACCGGGGAGCTGTTTTTT.

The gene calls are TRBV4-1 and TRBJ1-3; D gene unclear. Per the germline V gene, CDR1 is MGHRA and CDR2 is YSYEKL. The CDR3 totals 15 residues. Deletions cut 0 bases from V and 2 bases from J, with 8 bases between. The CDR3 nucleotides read TGCGCCAGCAGCCAAGAAAGGGTAGCTGGAAACACCATATATTTT. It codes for CASSQERVAGNTIYF.

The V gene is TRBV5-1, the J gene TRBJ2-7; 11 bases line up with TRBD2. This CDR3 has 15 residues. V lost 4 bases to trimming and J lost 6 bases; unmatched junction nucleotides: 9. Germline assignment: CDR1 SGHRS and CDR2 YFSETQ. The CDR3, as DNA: TGCGCCAGCAGCCCCGCGACTAGCGGGGAAGGCGAGCAGTACTTC. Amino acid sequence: CASSPATSGEGEQYF. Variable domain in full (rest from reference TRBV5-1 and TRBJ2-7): KAGVTQTPRYLIKTRGQQVTLSCSPISGHRSVSWYQQTPGQGLQFLFEYFSETQRNKGNFPGRFSGRQFSNSRSEMNVSTLELGDSALYLCASSPATSGEGEQYFGPGTRLTVT.

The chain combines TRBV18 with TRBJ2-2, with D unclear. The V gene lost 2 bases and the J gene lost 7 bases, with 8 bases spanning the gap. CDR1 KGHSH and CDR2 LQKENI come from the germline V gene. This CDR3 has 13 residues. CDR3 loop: CASSPTRNGELFF. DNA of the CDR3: TGTGCCAGCTCACCAACTCGAAACGGGGAGCTGTTTTTT. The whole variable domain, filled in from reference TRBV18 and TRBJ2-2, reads NAGVMQNPRHLVRRRGQEARLRCSPMKGHSHVYWYRQLPEEGLKFMVYLQKENIIDESGMPKERFSAEFPKEGPSILRIQQVVRGDSAAYFCASSPTRNGELFFGEGSRLTVL.

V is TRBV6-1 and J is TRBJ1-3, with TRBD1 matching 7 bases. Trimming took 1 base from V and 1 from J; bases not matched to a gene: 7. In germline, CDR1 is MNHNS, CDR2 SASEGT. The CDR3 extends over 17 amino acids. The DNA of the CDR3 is TGTGCCAGCAGTGAAGTGGCGGGACAGCGTTCTGGAAACACCATATATTTT. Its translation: CASSEVAGQRSGNTIYF.

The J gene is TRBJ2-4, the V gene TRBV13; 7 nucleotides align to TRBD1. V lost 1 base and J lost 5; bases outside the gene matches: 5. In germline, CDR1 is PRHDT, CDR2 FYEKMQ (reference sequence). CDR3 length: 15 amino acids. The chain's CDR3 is CASSLDPGQQNIQYF. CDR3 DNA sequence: TGTGCCAGCAGCTTAGACCCGGGACAGCAAAACATTCAGTACTTC.